The clone carrying this T cell receptor (beta chain) turned up a few times. The data were obtained in a study of early T cells in non-severe SARS-CoV-2 infection. MiXCR, applied by TCRdb to the 5' RACE reads, yields one record per CDR3 protein. The repertoire holds over 50,000 distinct CDR3 sequences, with approximately 11% as singletons. Germline V gene lookup returns CDR1 SQVTM and CDR2 ANQGSEA. This CDR3 is 13 amino acids long. Trimming removed 3 bases from V and 4 bases from J, with 12 bases in between. The sequencing input was whole blood. The source of this sequence is an adult who was a healthcare worker with PCR-confirmed SARS-CoV-2 infection or an uninfected control (not recorded which). The V and J genes are TRBV29-1 and TRBJ2-5; TRBD2 is a possible D gene (5 bases). CDR3 loop: CSVDGETRETQYF. The CDR3 nucleotides are TGCAGCGTTGACGGGGAAACGAGAGAGACCCAGTACTTC. The full variable domain, with the rest looked up from reference TRBV29-1 and TRBJ2-5, is SAVISQKPSRDICQRGTSLTIQCQVDSQVTMMFWYRQQPGQSLTLIATANQGSEATYESGFVIDKFPISRPNLTFSTLTVSNMSPEDSSIYLCSVDGETRETQYFGPGTRLLVL.